The clone carrying this TCR beta chain was counted only a few times. With V trimmed by 7 bases and J by 4 bases, 9 bases remained unmatched. The germline gives CDR1 WNHNN, CDR2 SYGVQD (reference sequence). The CDR3 covers 15 residues. This entry comes from a study of T cells after yellow fever vaccination. Study as a whole: When fractions had low cell numbers, they were prepared with SMART-Seq v4 Ultra Low Input.

A single record per CDR3 protein comes from TCRdb applying MiXCR to the 5' RACE reads. Among about 630,000 distinct CDR3 sequences listed, over 9% were seen once. The V and J genes are TRBV10-1 and TRBJ2-2; the match to TRBD2 covers 7 bases. Sequencing was performed on PBMCs, taken on the day of the yellow fever booster vaccination. The source is a man in his thirties or forties who received the YFV17D yellow fever vaccine. This chain's CDR3 is CASNTWGGGTGELFF. For the CDR3, the DNA is TGCGCCAGCAACACGTGGGGGGGTGGCACCGGGGAGCTGTTTTTT.